The 16 T cell receptor beta chains in this list originate from one sample, sequenced in a study of blood T cells in healthy people across ages. Through a sample-barcoded 5' primer and a J-beta primer mix, a second PCR was run for roughly 7 to 12 cycles. A single record per CDR3 protein comes from TCRdb applying MiXCR to the 5' RACE reads. The table shows hundreds of thousands of distinct CDR3 sequences, with less than 25% occurring only once. These same records also appear under a second study, on T cells of mothers and their children.

Sequenced: blood. These receptors were obtained from a boy aged 5-17 years in good health.

This clonotype appeared a few times. The CDR3 region has the DNA TGTGCCAGCAGCGTAGGAAGCGGGTACACCGGGGAGCTGTTTTTT. It encodes CASSVGSGYTGELFF. The genes are TRBV9 and TRBJ2-2, with D tentatively TRBD2 (6 bases). CDR3 length: 15 residues. Trimming left V 0 bases short and J 3 bases short, with 9 bases between. Germline values: CDR1 SGDLS, CDR2 YYNGEE. The whole variable domain, filled in from reference TRBV9 and TRBJ2-2, reads DSGVTQTPKHLITATGQRVTLRCSPRSGDLSVYWYQQSLDQGLQFLIQYYNGEERAKGNILERFSAQQFPDLHSELNLSSLELGDSALYFCASSVGSGYTGELFFGEGSRLTVL.

This clonotype is a singleton in its sample. V gene TRBV28 combines with J gene TRBJ1-1, with D perhaps matching TRBD1 (6 bases). This CDR3 has 16 amino acids. The germline V gene has CDR1 MDHEN and CDR2 SYDVKM. The V gene lost 2 bases and the J gene lost 0 bases, with 13 bases spanning the gap. As DNA, the CDR3 is TGTGCCAGCAGTTTACCCTCCCAGGGGATGAACACTGAAGCTTTCTTT. It translates to CASSLPSQGMNTEAFF.

V is TRBV7-2 and J is TRBJ1-5; D not certain. CDR3 length equals 13 residues. Germline-derived CDR1 and CDR2 are SGHTA and FQGNSA. Deletions cut 2 bases from V and 2 bases from J, with 4 bases between. The DNA of the CDR3 is TGTGCCAGCAGCTTATGGGGCAATCAGCCCCAGCATTTT. Translating gives CASSLWGNQPQHF.

The chain combines TRBV27 with TRBJ2-4; no reliable D call. Trimming took 5 bases from V and 4 from J, leaving 12 bases between them. The germline V gene encodes CDR1 MNHEY and CDR2 SMNVEV (reference sequence). The CDR3 is 14 residues long. The CDR3 reads CASSPPGQKNIQYF. The CDR3 DNA reads TGTGCCAGCAGTCCCCCCGGCCAAAAAAACATTCAGTACTTC.

This clonotype has more than one count but fewer than ten. The gene calls are TRBV19 and TRBJ1-5; 7 bases match TRBD1. With 3 bases clipped from V and 10 bases from J, the junction kept 9 bases outside the gene matches. This CDR3 is 14 amino acids long. Germline V gives CDR1 LNHDA, CDR2 SQIVND (reference sequence). The chain's CDR3 is CASSMLGGGDPQHF. The CDR3 DNA follows: TGTGCCAGTAGTATGTTAGGAGGGGGCGACCCCCAGCATTTT.

Only a few counts were recorded for this clonotype. CDR3 DNA: TGTGCCAGCAGCTATAGAGGTGGTCAGGGGTTAGACTATGGCTACACCTTC. Translating it yields CASSYRGGQGLDYGYTF. V and J are TRBV7-2 and TRBJ1-2, with D tentatively TRBD1 (6 bases). The CDR3 spans 17 residues. Germline V gene sequence: CDR1 SGHTA, CDR2 FQGNSA. The germline V and J ends were trimmed by 4 bases and 3 bases, with 21 bases remaining between them.

V gene TRBV7-9 combines with J gene TRBJ2-5; D gene uncertain. TRBJ2-1 matches the DNA end more closely, so the J call is doubtful. Germline assignment: CDR1 SEHNR and CDR2 FQNEAQ (reference sequence). The CDR3 is 13 amino acids. The CDR3: CASSFSAYNEQFF. The CDR3 nucleotides read TGTGCCAGCAGCTTCAGCGCTTACAATGAGCAGTTCTTC.

The gene calls are TRBV6-6 and TRBJ2-7; D might be TRBD1 (6 bases). Trimming stripped 6 bases from V and 6 bases from J, with 12 bases between. The CDR3 length is 12 residues. The germline CDR1 and CDR2 sequences are MNHNY and SVGAGI (reference sequence). The CDR3 nucleotides are TGTGCCAGCAGCGCAGGGGCCCCCGAGCAGTACTTC. It codes for CASSAGAPEQYF.

CDR3 in DNA: TGCGCCAGCAGCAGAAAGGGTATCGAGAATGAGCAGTTCTTC. Amino acid sequence: CASSRKGIENEQFF. The V gene is TRBV5-1, the J gene TRBJ2-5; unclear D gene. The assigned J gene may be wrong: the sequence end matches TRBJ2-1 better. The germline CDR1 and CDR2 sequences are SGHRS and YFSETQ. This CDR3 is 14 amino acids long.

This clonotype was recorded a few times. The chain has TRBV28 and TRBJ2-7; TRBD2 matches at 7 bases. With 2 bases clipped from V and 1 base from J, the junction kept 5 bases outside the gene matches. This CDR3 region has 15 residues. The germline gives CDR1 MDHEN, CDR2 SYDVKM. The DNA of the CDR3 is TGTGCCAGCAGTTTACTGACGGGGGGATCCTACGAGCAGTACTTC. Amino acids: CASSLLTGGSYEQYF.

This clonotype has just a few counts. The J gene is TRBJ2-5, the V gene TRBV29-1; D uncertain. The DNA end is more similar to TRBJ2-1, so the J call may be wrong. Germline V CDR1 and CDR2: SQVTM, ANQGSEA. This CDR3 comprises 12 residues. CDR3 DNA sequence: TGCAGCGTGTCCTTGGATCACAATGAGCAGTTCTTC. The encoded protein is CSVSLDHNEQFF.

The J gene is TRBJ1-2, the V gene TRBV21-1. TRBV21-1 counts as a pseudogene. The CDR3 is 9 amino acids. CDR3 sequence: CASSKFYTF. Written as DNA, the CDR3 is TGTGCCAGCAGCAAATTCTACACCTTC.

The rearrangement joins TRBV7-9 to TRBJ2-5; 8 nucleotides match TRBD2. V dropped 2 bases and J dropped 5; count of bases not matched to a gene: 10. Germline CDR1 and CDR2: SEHNR and FQNEAQ (reference sequence). The CDR3 is made up of 16 amino acids. CDR3 nucleotides: TGTGCCAGCAGCTTACCGCTGGGGACTAGTTGGGAGACCCAGTACTTC. It translates to CASSLPLGTSWETQYF.

This clonotype occurred a few times. Here the CDR3 reads CASSTRQGGYYGYTF. The CDR3 nucleotides read TGTGCCAGCAGCACCCGACAGGGGGGGTACTATGGCTACACCTTC. The V call is TRBV7-9, the J call TRBJ1-2, with 9 nucleotides matching TRBD1. J gave up 3 bases and V 5 bases, and 7 bases lay outside the gene matches. CDR3 size: 15 residues. From germline, CDR1 is SEHNR and CDR2 FQNEAQ (reference sequence). Drawing the rest from reference TRBV7-9 and TRBJ1-2, the complete variable domain is DTGVSQNPRHKITKRGQNVTFRCDPISEHNRLYWYRQTLGQGPEFLTYFQNEAQLEKSRLLSDRFSAERPKGSFSTLEIQRTEQGDSAMYLCASSTRQGGYYGYTFGSGTRLTVV.

The chain links TRBV7-9 to TRBJ2-5, with no clear D. The closer fit of TRBJ2-7 to the DNA end suggests the J call may be wrong. The CDR3 covers 16 residues. The germline V gene encodes CDR1 SEHNR and CDR2 FQNEAQ (reference sequence). The CDR3 DNA reads TGTGCCAGCAGCCCACCTTCGGGCCGCCCGTCGAACGAGCAGTACTTC. Translated: CASSPPSGRPSNEQYF.

The chain carries TRBV29-1 and TRBJ1-2; TRBD1 is a possible D gene (5 bases). The ends were cut back, 6 bases at V and 2 bases at J, with 16 bases in the middle. Germline loops: CDR1 SQVTM, CDR2 ANQGSEA. This CDR3 is built from 14 residues. CDR3 protein: CSVVVGGANYGYTF. CDR3 coding DNA: TGCAGCGTGGTAGTCGGGGGAGCCAACTATGGCTACACCTTC.